This T cell receptor beta chain was identified during a study of T cells in Graves' hyperthyroidism and ophthalmopathy. The CDR3 totals 14 residues. Germline V gives CDR1 KGHDR, CDR2 SFDVKD. Comments on this clonotype: Its cognate antigen is unknown. At one end, the junction sequence differs from germline, possibly due to a read error.

Clinical symptoms, serum thyroxine and TRAb, thyroid ultrasound and orbital computed tomography were used for the diagnoses. Amplified regions were TCR beta CDR3 sequences from RNA transcripts. In the first-round RT-PCR of the TCR CDR3, the HTBI primer set was used. TCRdb re-analysed the multiplex PCR reads in MiXCR, keeping a single row per CDR3 protein. The table includes approximately 510,000 distinct CDR3 sequences, about 45% detected once. Study-level findings and limits: The model predicted ophthalmopathy a median roughly six months before onset.

V is TRBV24-1 and J is TRBJ1-2; 7 nucleotides line up with TRBD1. Sequencing input: peripheral blood or thyroid tissue (not recorded which). This TCR was recovered from an adult woman with Graves' disease, either hyperthyroidism or ophthalmopathy (not recorded which). CDR3 DNA: TGTGCCAGCAGTGATTTGCAGGGGGACTATGGCTACACCTTC. This translates into CASSDLQGDYGYTF.